The source of this T cell receptor beta chain is a study of regulatory T cells in long-lasting Graves disease listed by TCRdb under 2021. Regarding the study in general: Persistent Graves' disease meant more than 5 years of antithyroid drug treatment with TSH receptor autoantibodies that stayed positive. A total of around 35 samples were covered by TCR sequencing, comprising some 13 persistent and around 20 newly diagnosed Graves' disease patients. The study took place in China and was registered as a clinical trial. Persistent Graves' disease patients in the clinical cohort had taken antithyroid drugs for roughly 10 years on average. Persistent Graves' disease patients were compared with newly diagnosed Graves' disease patients by peripheral blood TCR sequencing and RNA sequencing. What the study reported, not specific to this receptor: Sequencing and analysis were restricted to the TCR beta chain. Because the primary lesion, thyroid tissue, could not be accessed, the study looked at peripheral blood alone. Persistent patients shared more public clonotypes among themselves (more than 2,500) than newly diagnosed patients did (approximately 870). Persistent Graves' disease patients showed lower TCR Shannon entropy and fewer highly expanded clones than newly diagnosed patients, suggesting clonal expansion. The small sample size was acknowledged by the authors as a limitation that may reduce accuracy.

To prepare the library, multiplex PCR was applied. Sequenced using an Illumina HiSeq 4000. TCR beta libraries were built with iRepertoire HTBI primers and Arm-PCR amplification of CDR3 regions. Gel purification was performed on PCR products prior to sequencing. On the study's bioinformatics: Gene usage analysis of CDR3 amino acid clonotypes relied on the 60 or so TRBV and over 13 TRBJ segments identified across samples. COPE and FqMerger were used to merge the filtered high-quality paired reads into contigs. BLAST was used to align contigs to the IMGT TRBV, TRBD and TRBJ reference genes, and CDR3 was defined following IMGT. Any clonotype with a frequency above 0.1% was classified as a highly expanded clone. Shannon entropy was used to measure repertoire diversity, and the Gini coefficient was used to measure V-J evenness. A clonotype found in more than one individual was treated as public. TCRdb reprocessing: public reads trimmed at Q25 with fastp, clones called with MiXCR, in-frame beta chains kept. Rows with one shared CDR3 protein collapse into an entry with the most common genes and DNA. These V and J calls rely on TCRdb rather than the paper's analysis. For this sample there are roughly 450,000 distinct CDR3 sequences; under 25% appear just once. The ten largest account for over 10% of the sample.

This sample's time point label indicates: persistent/refractory GD, antithyroid drugs over 5 years with positive TRAb. For both TCR sequencing and RNA sequencing, RNA was extracted from PBMCs using TRIzol. The diagnosis of Graves' disease followed American Thyroid Association guidelines. Patients for the study were recruited at an endocrinology department in Xi'an, China. Each patient gave around 9 milliliters of peripheral blood, collected in an EDTA anticoagulant tube. Ficoll Paque Plus density gradient separation was used to isolate PBMCs, and no further T cell sorting was done. An Agilent 2100 Bioanalyzer and agarose gel were used to check RNA quality, and a NanoDrop 2000 was used to measure RNA concentration. This clonotype was counted between two and nine times. Its antigen has not been determined. One base away there is no much larger clone; base qualities are not given. The receptor's source is a female donor with Graves disease. Sequenced material: peripheral blood mononuclear cells (PBMCs), taken when the disease was refractory, from a patient treated with antithyroid drugs.

DNA sequence: TGCAGTGCTAGAGACAGGGGGCACCAAGAGACCCAGTACTTC. This gives the protein CSARDRGHQETQYF. The V and J segments used are TRBV20-1 and TRBJ2-5; 8 bases in between match TRBD1. For this chain, trimming is 0 bases at the V end and 0 bases at the J end, and the number of junction bases without a gene match is 0. The germline V gene (reference sequence) specifies DFQATT as CDR1 and SNEGSKA as CDR2. Including cysteine and phenylalanine, the CDR3 has 14 amino acids. The retained sequence is limited to the CDR3, 42 bases, with the frame set at the first base.